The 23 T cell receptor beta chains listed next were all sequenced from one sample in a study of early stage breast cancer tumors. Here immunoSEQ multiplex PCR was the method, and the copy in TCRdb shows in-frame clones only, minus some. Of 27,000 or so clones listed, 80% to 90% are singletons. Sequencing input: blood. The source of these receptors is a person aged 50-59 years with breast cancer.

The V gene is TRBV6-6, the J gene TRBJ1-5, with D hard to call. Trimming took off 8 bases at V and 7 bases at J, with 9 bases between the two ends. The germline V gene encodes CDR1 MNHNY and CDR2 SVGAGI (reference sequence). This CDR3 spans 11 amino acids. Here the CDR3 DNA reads TGTGCCAGCGGCCTCCCCCAGCCCCAGCATTTT. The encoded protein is CASGLPQPQHF.

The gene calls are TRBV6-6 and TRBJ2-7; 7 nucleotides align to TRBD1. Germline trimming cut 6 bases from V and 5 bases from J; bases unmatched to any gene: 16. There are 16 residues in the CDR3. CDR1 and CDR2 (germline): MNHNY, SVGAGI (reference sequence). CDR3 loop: CASSQLPGQFPHEQYF. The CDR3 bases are TGTGCCAGCAGCCAATTACCGGGACAGTTCCCCCACGAGCAGTACTTC.

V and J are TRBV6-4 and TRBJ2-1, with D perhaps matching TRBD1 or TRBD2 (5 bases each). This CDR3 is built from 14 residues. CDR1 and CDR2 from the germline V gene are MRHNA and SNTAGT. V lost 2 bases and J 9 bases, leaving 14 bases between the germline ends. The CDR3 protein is CASSDPRYGAEQFF. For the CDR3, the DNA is TGTGCCAGCAGTGACCCTAGATACGGGGCTGAGCAGTTCTTC.

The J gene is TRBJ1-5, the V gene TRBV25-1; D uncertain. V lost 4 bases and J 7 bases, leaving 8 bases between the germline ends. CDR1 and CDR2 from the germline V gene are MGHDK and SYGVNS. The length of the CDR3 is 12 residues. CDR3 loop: CASSGPGQPQHF. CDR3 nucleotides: TGTGCCAGCAGTGGACCGGGGCAGCCCCAGCATTTT. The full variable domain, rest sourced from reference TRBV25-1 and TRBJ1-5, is EADIYQTPRYLVIGTGKKITLECSQTMGHDKMYWYQQDPGMELHLIHYSYGVNSTEKGDLSSESTVSRIRTEHFPLTLESARPSHTSQYLCASSGPGQPQHFGDGTRLSIL.

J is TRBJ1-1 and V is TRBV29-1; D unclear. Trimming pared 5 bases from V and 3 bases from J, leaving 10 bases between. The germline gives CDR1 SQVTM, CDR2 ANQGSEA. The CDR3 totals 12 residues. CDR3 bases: TGCAGCGTTCGACCTCGGGACACTGAAGCTTTCTTT. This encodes CSVRPRDTEAFF. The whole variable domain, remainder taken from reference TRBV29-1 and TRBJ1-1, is SAVISQKPSRDICQRGTSLTIQCQVDSQVTMMFWYRQQPGQSLTLIATANQGSEATYESGFVIDKFPISRPNLTFSTLTVSNMSPEDSSIYLCSVRPRDTEAFFGQGTRLTVV.

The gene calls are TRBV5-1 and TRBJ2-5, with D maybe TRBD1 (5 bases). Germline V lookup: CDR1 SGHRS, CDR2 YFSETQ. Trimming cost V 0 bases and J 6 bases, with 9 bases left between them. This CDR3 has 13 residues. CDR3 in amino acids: CASSLEQAKTQYF. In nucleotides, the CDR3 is TGCGCCAGCAGCTTGGAACAGGCAAAGACCCAGTACTTC.

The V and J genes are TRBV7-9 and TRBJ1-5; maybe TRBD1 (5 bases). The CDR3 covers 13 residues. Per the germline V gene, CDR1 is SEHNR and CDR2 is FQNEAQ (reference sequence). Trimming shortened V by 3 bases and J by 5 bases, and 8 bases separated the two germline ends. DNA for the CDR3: TGTGCCAGCAGCTTCAGGGCCGATCAGCCCCAGCATTTT. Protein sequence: CASSFRADQPQHF.

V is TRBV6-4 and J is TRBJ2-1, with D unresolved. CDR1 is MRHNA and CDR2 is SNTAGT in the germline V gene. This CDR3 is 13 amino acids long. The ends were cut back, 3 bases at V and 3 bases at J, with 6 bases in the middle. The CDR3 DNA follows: TGTGCCAGCAGTGAGTCGGACTACAATGAGCAGTTCTTC. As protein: CASSESDYNEQFF.

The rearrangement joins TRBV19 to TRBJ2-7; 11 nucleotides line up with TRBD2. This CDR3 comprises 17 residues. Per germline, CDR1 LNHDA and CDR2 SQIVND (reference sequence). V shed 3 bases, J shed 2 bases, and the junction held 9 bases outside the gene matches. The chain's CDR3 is CASSIIFLAGGTYEQYF. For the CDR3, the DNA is TGTGCCAGTAGTATCATATTCCTAGCGGGGGGCACCTACGAGCAGTACTTC.

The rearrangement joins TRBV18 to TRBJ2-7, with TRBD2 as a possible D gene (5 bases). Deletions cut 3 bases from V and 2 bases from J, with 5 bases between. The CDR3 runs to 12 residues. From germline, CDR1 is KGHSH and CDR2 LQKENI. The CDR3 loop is CASSPGAYEQYF. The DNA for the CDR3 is TGTGCCAGCTCACCCGGGGCCTACGAGCAGTACTTC.

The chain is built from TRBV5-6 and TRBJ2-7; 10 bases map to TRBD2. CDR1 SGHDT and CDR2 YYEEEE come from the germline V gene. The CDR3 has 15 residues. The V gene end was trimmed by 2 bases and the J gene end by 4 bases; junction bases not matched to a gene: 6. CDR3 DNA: TGTGCCAGCAGCTTAAGCGGGGGGGCCAAATACGAGCAGTACTTC. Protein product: CASSLSGGAKYEQYF.

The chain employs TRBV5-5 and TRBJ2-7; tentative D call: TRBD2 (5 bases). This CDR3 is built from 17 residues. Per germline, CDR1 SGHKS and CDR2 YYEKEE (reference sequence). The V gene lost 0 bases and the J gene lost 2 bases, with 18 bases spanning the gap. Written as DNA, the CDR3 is TGTGCCAGCAGCTTGGTGGGTTCAGGTGCGGGTGCCTACGAGCAGTACTTC. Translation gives CASSLVGSGAGAYEQYF.

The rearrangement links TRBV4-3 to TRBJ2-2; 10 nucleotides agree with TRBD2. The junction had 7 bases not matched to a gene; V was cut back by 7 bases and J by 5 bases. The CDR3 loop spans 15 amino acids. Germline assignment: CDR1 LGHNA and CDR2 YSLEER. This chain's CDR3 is CASKATSGLTGELFF. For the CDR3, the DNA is TGCGCCAGCAAGGCGACTAGCGGGCTGACCGGGGAGCTGTTTTTT.

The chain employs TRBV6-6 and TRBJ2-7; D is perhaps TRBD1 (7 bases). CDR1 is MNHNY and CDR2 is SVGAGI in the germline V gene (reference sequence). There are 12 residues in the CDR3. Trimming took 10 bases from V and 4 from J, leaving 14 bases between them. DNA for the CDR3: TGTGCCACAGGACAGGCGGGGTACGAGCAGTACTTC. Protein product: CATGQAGYEQYF.

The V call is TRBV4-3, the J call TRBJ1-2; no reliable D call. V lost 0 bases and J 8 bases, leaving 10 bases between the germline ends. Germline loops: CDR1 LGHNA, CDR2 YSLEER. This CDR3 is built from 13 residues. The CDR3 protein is CASSQDARRGYTF. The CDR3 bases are TGCGCCAGCAGCCAAGACGCCAGAAGGGGCTACACCTTC.

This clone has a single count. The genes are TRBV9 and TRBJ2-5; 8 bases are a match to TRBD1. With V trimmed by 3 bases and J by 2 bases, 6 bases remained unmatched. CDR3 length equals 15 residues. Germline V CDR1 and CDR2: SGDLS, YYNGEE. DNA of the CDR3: TGTGCCAGCAGCGGACGACAGGGGAGACAAGAGACCCAGTACTTC. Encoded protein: CASSGRQGRQETQYF.

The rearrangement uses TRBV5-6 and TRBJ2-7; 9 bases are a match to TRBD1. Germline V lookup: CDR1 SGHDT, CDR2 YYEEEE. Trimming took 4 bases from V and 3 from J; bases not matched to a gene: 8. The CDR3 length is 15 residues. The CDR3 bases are TGTGCCAGCAGCGCTACGGGACAGGGCCTCTACGAGCAGTACTTC. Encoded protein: CASSATGQGLYEQYF.

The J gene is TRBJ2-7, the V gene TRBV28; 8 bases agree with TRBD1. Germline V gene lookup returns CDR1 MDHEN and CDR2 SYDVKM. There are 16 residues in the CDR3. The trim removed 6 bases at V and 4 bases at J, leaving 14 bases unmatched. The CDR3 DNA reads TGTGCCAGCAGCCCATACCCCGGACAGGGAAAATACGAGCAGTACTTC. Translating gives CASSPYPGQGKYEQYF.

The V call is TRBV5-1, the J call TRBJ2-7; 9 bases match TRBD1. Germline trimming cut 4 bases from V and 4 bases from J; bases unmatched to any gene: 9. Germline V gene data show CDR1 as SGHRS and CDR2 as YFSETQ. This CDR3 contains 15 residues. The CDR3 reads CASSNKGQGKYEQYF. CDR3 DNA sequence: TGCGCCAGCAGCAACAAAGGACAGGGGAAGTACGAGCAGTACTTC. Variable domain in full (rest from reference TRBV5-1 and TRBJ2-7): KAGVTQTPRYLIKTRGQQVTLSCSPISGHRSVSWYQQTPGQGLQFLFEYFSETQRNKGNFPGRFSGRQFSNSRSEMNVSTLELGDSALYLCASSNKGQGKYEQYFGPGTRLTVT.

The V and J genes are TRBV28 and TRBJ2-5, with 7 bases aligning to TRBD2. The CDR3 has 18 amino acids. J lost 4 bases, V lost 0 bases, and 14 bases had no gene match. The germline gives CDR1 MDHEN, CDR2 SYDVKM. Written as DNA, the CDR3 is TGTGCCAGCAGTTTATGGCTCTCGGGCGGGGGAGGGTTAGAGACCCAGTACTTC. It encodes CASSLWLSGGGGLETQYF.

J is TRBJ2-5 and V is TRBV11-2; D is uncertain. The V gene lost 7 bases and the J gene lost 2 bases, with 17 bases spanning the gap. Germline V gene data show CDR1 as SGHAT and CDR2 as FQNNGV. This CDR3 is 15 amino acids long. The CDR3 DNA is TGTGCCAGCACGTCCGTTGGGCTGACACAAGAGACCCAGTACTTC. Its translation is CASTSVGLTQETQYF.

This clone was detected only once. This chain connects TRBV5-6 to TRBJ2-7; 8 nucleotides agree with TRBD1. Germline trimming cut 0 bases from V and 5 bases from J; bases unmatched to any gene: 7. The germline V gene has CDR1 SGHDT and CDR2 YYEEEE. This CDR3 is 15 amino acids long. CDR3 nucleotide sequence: TGTGCCAGCAGCTTGGATCAGGGGGCTTTCGACGAGCAGTACTTC. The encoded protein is CASSLDQGAFDEQYF.

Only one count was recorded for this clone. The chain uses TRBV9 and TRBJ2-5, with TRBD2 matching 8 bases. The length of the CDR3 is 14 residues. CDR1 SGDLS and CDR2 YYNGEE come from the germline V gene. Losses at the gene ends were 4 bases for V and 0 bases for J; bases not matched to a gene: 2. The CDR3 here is CASSLLADQETQYF. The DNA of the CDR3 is TGTGCCAGCAGCCTACTAGCGGACCAAGAGACCCAGTACTTC.